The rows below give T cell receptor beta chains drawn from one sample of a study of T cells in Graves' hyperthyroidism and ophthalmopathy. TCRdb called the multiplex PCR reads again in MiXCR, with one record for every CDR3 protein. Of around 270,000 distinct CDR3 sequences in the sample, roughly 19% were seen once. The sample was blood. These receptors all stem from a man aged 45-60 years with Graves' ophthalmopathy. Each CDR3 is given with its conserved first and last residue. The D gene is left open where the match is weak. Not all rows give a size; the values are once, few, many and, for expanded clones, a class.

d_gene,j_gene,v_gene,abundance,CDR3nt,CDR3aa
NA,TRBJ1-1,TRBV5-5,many,TGTGCCAGCAGCTTGGCCCCAGGGTCAAACACTGAAGCTTTCTTT,CASSLAPGSNTEAFF
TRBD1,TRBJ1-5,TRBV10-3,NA,TGTGCCATCAGTGAGTCTACAGGGGGATCACAGCCCCAGCATTTT,CAISESTGGSQPQHF
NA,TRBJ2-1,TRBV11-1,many,TGTGCCAGCAGCTCCCAACCAGGTTTGGCCAATGAGCAGTTCTTC,CASSSQPGLANEQFF
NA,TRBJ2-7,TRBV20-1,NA,TGCAGTGCTAGACACCCGACGAGGCATAGGGAGCAGTACTTC,CSARHPTRHREQYF
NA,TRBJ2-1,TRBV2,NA,TGTGCCAGCAGGGGGGCGGGATCACATGATGAGCAGTTCTTC,CASRGAGSHDEQFF
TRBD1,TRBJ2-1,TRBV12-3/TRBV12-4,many,TGTGCCAGCAGTCCTCTCGCGGGACAGGGAATGGATGAGCAGTTCTTC,CASSPLAGQGMDEQFF
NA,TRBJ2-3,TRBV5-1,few,TGCGCCAGCAGCTTGGCCTTAGGGTCTAGCACAGATACGCAGTATTTT,CASSLALGSSTDTQYF
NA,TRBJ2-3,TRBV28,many,TGTGCCAGCAGTTTTTATAGTCCCGGGACAGATACGCAGTATTTT,CASSFYSPGTDTQYF
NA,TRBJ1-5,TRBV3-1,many,TGTGCCAGCAGCCATAGCGGGATAAGTGGGGTAGGCAATCAGCCCCAGCATTTT,CASSHSGISGVGNQPQHF
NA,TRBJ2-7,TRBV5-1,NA,TGCGCCAGCAGCGCACGGGCCAACCCCTCCTACGAGCAGTACTTC,CASSARANPSYEQYF
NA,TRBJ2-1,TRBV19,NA,TGTGCCAGTAGTATTAAGGCGTATCCTCCTCACAATGAGCAGTTCTTC,CASSIKAYPPHNEQFF
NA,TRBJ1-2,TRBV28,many,TGTGCCAGCAGCAACCCCGGGGAGTACTATGGCTACACCTTC,CASSNPGEYYGYTF
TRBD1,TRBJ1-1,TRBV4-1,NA,TGCGCCAGCAGCCAAGGAGACCCAGGGGGCGCGACATGGACTGAAGCTTTCTTT,CASSQGDPGGATWTEAFF
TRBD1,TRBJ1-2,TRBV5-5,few,TGTGCCAGCAGCTTGGGGACAGGAAATGGCTACACCTTC,CASSLGTGNGYTF
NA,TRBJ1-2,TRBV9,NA,TGTGCCAGCAGCACCTCCTCTACGCGACAGAGAGCTAACTATGGCTACACCTTC,CASSTSSTRQRANYGYTF
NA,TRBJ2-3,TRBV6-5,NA,TGTGCCAGCAGTTTCCGTAGCGTCCTCACAGATACGCAGTATTTT,CASSFRSVLTDTQYF
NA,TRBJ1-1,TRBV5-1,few,TGCGCCAGCAGCCGGGAGGGGGGGCTTGGGACTGAAGCTTTCTTT,CASSREGGLGTEAFF
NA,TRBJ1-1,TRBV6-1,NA,TGTGCCAGCACCACACCGGGGGGAAGATTGAACACTGAAGCTTTCTTT,CASTTPGGRLNTEAFF
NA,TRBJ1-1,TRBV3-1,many,TGTGCCAGCAGCCAAGATTCGAGGGCAACGGCTTTCTTT,CASSQDSRATAFF
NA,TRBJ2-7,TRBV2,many,TGTGCCAGCAGTGAAGAGTGGAGTGGCGAGCAGTACTTC,CASSEEWSGEQYF
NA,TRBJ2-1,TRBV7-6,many,TGTGCCAGCAGTTCAGAGGGGACTTACAATGAGCAGTTCTTC,CASSSEGTYNEQFF
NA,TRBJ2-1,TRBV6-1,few,TGTGCCAGCAACTTGGGGGCAGGGCAGTTCTTC,CASNLGAGQFF
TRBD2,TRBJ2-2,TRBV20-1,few,TGCAGTGCTAGAGTTAGCGGGGGCACCGGGGAGCTGTTTTTT,CSARVSGGTGELFF
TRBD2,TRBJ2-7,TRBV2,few,TGTGCCAGCAGTGAAGCGGTCGGGGGGATCTACGAGCAGTACTTC,CASSEAVGGIYEQYF
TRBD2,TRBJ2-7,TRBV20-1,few,TGCAGTGCTAGAGATCCCACTCGGGGGGGCGGGAGGATCTACGAGCAGTACTTC,CSARDPTRGGGRIYEQYF
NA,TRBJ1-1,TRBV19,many,TGTGCCAGTAGTATCTTTCCCGGGACGGGCACTGAAGCTTTCTTT,CASSIFPGTGTEAFF
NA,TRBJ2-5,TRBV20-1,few,TGCAGTGCTAATAACCGGGAGACCCAGTACTTC,CSANNRETQYF
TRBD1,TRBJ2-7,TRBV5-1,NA,TGCGCCAGCAGCATACCCGGGACAGGGAATGAGCAGTACTTC,CASSIPGTGNEQYF
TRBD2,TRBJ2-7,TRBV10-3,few,TGTGCCATCAGTGGTTCGGGGGGCGAGCAGTACTTC,CAISGSGGEQYF
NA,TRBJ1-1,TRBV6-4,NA,TGTGCCAGCAGTGAGCGATACGAGGCGGAAGCTTTCTTT,CASSERYEAEAFF
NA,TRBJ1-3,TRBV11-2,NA,TGTGCCAGCTTGGAGTCGTCGGGAAACACCATATATTTT,CASLESSGNTIYF
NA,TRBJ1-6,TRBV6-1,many,TGTGCCAGCAGTGGCTTCAGGGCTGGAGAATCACCCCTCCACTTT,CASSGFRAGESPLHF
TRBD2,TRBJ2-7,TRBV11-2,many,TGTGCCAGCAGCCTGGAGCGGGATTACGAGCAGTACTTC,CASSLERDYEQYF
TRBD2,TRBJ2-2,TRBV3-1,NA,TGTGCCAGCAGCCAAGAATTAGCGGGAAGCAGGGAGCTGTTTTTT,CASSQELAGSRELFF
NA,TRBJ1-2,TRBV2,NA,TGTGCCAGCAGAATCAGGGAAGGTGACTATGGCTACACCTTC,CASRIREGDYGYTF
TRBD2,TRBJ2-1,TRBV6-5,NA,TGTGCCAGCAGGTTACTAGCGGGAGTCGATGAGCAGTTCTTC,CASRLLAGVDEQFF
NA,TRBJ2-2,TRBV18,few,TGTGCCAGCTCACCACCGAGCAGGGGTCGGACCGGGGAGCTGTTTTTT,CASSPPSRGRTGELFF
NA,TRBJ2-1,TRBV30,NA,TGTGCCTGGAGTATCTTAGGGTGGAATGAGCAGTTCTTC,CAWSILGWNEQFF
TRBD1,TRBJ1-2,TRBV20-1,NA,TGCAGTGCAATCCAGACCGGGACAGGGAATGACTACACCTTC,CSAIQTGTGNDYTF
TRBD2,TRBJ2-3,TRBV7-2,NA,TGTGCCAGCAGCCCCCGGACTAGCGGGGCTAGCACAGATACGCAGTATTTT,CASSPRTSGASTDTQYF
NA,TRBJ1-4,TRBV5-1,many,TGCGCCAGCAGCCCGGACAACGAGAATGAAAAACTGTTTTTT,CASSPDNENEKLFF
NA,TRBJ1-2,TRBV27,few,TGTGCCCCTGGGGGGAGCTATGGCTACACCTTC,CAPGGSYGYTF